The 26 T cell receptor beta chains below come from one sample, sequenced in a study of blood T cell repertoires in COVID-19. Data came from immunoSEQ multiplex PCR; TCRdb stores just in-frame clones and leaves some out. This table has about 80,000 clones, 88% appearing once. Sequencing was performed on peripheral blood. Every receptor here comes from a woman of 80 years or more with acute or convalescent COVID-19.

The CDR3 spells CASSPDNVGGYTF. CDR3 DNA: TGCGCCAGCAGCCCGGACAATGTGGGCGGCTACACCTTC. The V gene is TRBV5-1, the J gene TRBJ1-2; D is perhaps TRBD1 (5 bases). The CDR3 has 13 residues. Germline CDR1 SGHRS, CDR2 YFSETQ. Between the trimmed V and J ends, which lost 4 bases and 8 bases, there was a span of 15 bases.

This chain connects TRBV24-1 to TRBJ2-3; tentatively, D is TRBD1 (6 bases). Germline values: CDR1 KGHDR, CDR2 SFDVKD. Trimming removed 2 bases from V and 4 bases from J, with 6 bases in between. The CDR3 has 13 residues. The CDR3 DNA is TGTGCCACCAGTGATTCAGGGGCAGATACGCAGTATTTT. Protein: CATSDSGADTQYF.

CDR3 region: CASSMFRNTEAFF. The CDR3 bases are TGTGCCAGCAGTATGTTCAGAAACACTGAAGCTTTCTTT. V usage is TRBV12-3 or TRBV12-4 and J usage is TRBJ1-1; D is undetermined. This CDR3 contains 13 residues. V was pared by 5 bases and J by 2 bases, with 9 bases between.

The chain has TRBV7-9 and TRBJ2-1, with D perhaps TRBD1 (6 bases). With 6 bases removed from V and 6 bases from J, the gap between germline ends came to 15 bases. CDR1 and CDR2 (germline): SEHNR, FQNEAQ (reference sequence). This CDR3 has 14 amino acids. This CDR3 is CASSSLGGFNEQFF. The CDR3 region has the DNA TGTGCCAGCAGTTCACTAGGGGGTTTCAATGAGCAGTTCTTC.

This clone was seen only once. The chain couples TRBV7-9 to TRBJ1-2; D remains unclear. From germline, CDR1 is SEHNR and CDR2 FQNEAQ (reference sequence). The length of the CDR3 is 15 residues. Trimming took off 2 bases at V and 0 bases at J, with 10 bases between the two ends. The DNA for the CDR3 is TGTGCCAGCAGCTTAACAGCAGCTTCTAACTATGGCTACACCTTC. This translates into CASSLTAASNYGYTF.

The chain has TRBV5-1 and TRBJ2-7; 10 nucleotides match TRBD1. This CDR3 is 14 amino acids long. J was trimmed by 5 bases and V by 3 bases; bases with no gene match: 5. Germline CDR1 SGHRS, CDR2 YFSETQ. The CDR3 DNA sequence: TGCGCCAGCAGCTGGGCAGGACAGGGGGACGAGCAGTACTTC. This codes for CASSWAGQGDEQYF.

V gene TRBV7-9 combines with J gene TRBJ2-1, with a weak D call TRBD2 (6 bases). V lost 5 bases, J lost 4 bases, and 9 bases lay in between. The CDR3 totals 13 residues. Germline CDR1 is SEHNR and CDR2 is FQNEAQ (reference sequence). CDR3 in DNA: TGTGCCAGCAGCCTCGGGAGTTACAATGAGCAGTTCTTC. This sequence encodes CASSLGSYNEQFF.

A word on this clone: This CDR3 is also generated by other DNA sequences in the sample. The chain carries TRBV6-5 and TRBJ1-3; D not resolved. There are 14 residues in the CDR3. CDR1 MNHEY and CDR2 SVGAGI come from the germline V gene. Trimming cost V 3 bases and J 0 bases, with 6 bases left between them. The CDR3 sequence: CASSYSSSGNTIYF. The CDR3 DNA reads TGTGCCAGCAGTTATAGTAGCTCTGGAAACACCATATATTTT.

The CDR3, as DNA: TGTGCCAGCAGCCTCTCTAGCGGAAACTACAATGAGCAGTTCTTC. Translated, it gives CASSLSSGNYNEQFF. The V gene is TRBV9, the J gene TRBJ2-1; 7 nucleotides align to TRBD2. After removal of 4 bases from V and 3 bases from J, the junction contained 7 bases not matched to a gene. CDR1 is SGDLS, CDR2 YYNGEE, per germline. There are 15 residues in the CDR3.

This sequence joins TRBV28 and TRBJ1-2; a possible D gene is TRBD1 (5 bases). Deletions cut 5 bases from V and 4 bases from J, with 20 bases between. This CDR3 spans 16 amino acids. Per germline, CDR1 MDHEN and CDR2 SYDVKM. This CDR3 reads CASSLSGTTAIYGYTF. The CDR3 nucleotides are TGTGCCAGCAGTCTTAGCGGGACGACAGCTATCTATGGCTACACCTTC.

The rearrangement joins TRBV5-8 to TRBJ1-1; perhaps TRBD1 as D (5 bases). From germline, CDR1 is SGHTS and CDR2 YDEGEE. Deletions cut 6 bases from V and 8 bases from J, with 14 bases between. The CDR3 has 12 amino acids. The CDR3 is CASIPTVEEAFF. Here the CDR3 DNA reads TGTGCCAGCATCCCGACAGTGGAAGAAGCTTTCTTT.

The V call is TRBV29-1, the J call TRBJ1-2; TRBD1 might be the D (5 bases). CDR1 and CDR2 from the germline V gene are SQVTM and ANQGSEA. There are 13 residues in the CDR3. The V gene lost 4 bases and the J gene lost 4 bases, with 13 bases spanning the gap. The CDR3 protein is CSVVVGQGYGYTF. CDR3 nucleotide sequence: TGCAGCGTTGTAGTGGGGCAGGGCTATGGCTACACCTTC.

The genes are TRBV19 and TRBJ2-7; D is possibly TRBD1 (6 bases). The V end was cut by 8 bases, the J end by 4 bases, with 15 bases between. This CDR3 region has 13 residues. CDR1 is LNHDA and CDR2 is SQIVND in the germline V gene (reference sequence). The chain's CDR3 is CASSPQGPYEQYF. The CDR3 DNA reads TGTGCCAGTTCCCCACAGGGTCCTTACGAGCAGTACTTC.

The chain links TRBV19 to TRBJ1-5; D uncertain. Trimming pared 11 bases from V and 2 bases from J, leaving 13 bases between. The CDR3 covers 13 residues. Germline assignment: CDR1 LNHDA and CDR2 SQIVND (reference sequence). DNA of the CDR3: TGTGCCTCGTCGCGAAGAGGCAATCAGCCCCAGCATTTT. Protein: CASSRRGNQPQHF.

DNA of the CDR3: TGCGCCAGCAGCTTGGCGCAGAACTATGGCTACACCTTC. Amino acids: CASSLAQNYGYTF. This chain links TRBV5-1 with TRBJ1-2; D is ambiguous. The germline gives CDR1 SGHRS, CDR2 YFSETQ. This CDR3 contains 13 residues. The V end lost 0 bases, the J end lost 2 bases, and 5 bases lay between the germline ends.

The CDR3 loop is CASSTRDSWGYNEQFF. The DNA for the CDR3 is TGTGCCAGCAGCACACGGGACAGTTGGGGTTACAATGAGCAGTTCTTC. V is TRBV9 and J is TRBJ2-1, with TRBD1 identical over 7 bases. V lost 4 bases and J lost 4; bases outside the gene matches: 11. The CDR3 has 16 amino acids. Germline V lookup: CDR1 SGDLS, CDR2 YYNGEE.

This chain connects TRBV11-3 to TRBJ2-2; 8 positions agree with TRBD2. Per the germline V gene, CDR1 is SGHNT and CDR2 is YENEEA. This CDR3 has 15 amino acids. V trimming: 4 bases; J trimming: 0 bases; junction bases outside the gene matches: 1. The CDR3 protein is CASSYGGANTGELFF. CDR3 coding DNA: TGTGCCAGCAGCTACGGGGGGGCGAACACCGGGGAGCTGTTTTTT.

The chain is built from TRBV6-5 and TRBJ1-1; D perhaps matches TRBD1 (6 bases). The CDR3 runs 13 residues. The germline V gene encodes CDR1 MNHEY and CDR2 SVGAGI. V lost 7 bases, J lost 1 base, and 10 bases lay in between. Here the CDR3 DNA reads TGTGCCAGCAAGGGACATCGGAACACTGAAGCTTTCTTT. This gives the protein CASKGHRNTEAFF.

CDR3 nucleotides: TGTGCCAGCAGCCCAAGCGGTGAGCAGTTCTTC. This codes for CASSPSGEQFF. The J gene is TRBJ2-1, the V gene TRBV12-3 or TRBV12-4, with D perhaps TRBD2 (5 bases). V dropped 6 bases and J dropped 9 bases, with 9 bases sitting between them. The length of the CDR3 is 11 residues.

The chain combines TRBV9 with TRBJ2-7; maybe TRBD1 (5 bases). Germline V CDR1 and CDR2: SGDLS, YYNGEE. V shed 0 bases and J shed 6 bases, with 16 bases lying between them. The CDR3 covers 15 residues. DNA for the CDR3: TGTGCCAGCAGCGTAGGATCCAGGGTTTGGTCCGAGCAGTACTTC. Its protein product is CASSVGSRVWSEQYF.

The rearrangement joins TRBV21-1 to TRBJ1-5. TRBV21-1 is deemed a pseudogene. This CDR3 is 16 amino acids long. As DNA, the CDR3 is TGTGCCAGCAGCAAAGTGGGGGGGGTGGGGAATCAGCCCCAGCATTTT. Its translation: CASSKVGGVGNQPQHF.

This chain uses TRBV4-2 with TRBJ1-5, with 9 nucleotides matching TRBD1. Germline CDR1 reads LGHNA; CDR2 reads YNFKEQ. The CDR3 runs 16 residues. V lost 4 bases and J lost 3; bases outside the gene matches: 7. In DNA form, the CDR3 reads TGTGCCAGCAGCCGATTGGACAGGGGAGACAATCAGCCCCAGCATTTT. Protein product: CASSRLDRGDNQPQHF.

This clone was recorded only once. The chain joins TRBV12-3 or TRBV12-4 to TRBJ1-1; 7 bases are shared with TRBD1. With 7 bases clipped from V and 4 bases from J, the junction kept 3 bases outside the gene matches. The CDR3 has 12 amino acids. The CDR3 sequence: CASNRGPTEAFF. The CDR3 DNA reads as TGTGCCAGCAACAGGGGTCCCACTGAAGCTTTCTTT.

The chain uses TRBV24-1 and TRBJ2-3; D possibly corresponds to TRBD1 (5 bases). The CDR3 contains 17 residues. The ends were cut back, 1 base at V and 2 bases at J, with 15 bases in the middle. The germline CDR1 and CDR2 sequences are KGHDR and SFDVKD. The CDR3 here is CATSDLLRQNLTDTQYF. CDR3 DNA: TGTGCCACCAGTGATTTATTAAGACAGAACCTCACAGATACGCAGTATTTT.

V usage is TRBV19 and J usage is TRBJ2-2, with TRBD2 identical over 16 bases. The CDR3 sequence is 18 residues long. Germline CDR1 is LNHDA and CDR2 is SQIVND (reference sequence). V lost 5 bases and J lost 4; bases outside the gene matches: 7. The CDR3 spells CASSPGLAGGLPTGELFF. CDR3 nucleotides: TGTGCCAGTAGTCCGGGACTAGCGGGAGGGTTGCCCACCGGGGAGCTGTTTTTT.

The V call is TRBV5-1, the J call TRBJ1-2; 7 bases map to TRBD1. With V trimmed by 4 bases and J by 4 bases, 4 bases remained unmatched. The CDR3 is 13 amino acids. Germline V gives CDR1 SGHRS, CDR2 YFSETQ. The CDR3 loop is CASSPPGGYGYTF. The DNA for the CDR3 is TGCGCCAGCAGCCCACCAGGGGGCTATGGCTACACCTTC.